The next 20 T cell receptor beta chains were all read from a single sample in a study of CD8 T cells in ankylosing spondylitis. TCRdb reprocessed the 5' RACE reads via MiXCR and lists one record per CDR3 protein. In the table there are tens of thousands of distinct CDR3 sequences, 2.7% of which are singletons. The sequenced material came from blood, either unsorted or a sorted T cell fraction (not recorded which). The receptors were sampled from a male donor with ankylosing spondylitis or in good health (not recorded which).

This clonotype was found many times. V is TRBV9 and J is TRBJ1-5; TRBD1 aligns across 8 bases. After removal of 0 bases from V and 5 bases from J, the junction contained 10 bases not matched to a gene. This CDR3 has 17 residues. Germline V gene lookup returns CDR1 SGDLS and CDR2 YYNGEE. The CDR3 spells CASSVGAGTGSDQPQHF. In DNA form, the CDR3 reads TGTGCCAGCAGCGTAGGGGCCGGGACAGGATCCGATCAGCCCCAGCATTTT.

This clonotype has more than one count but fewer than ten. The chain carries TRBV9 and TRBJ2-7, with 10 bases fitting TRBD1. J lost 5 bases, V lost 3 bases, and 2 bases had no gene match. This CDR3 spans 13 amino acids. Germline V gene data show CDR1 as SGDLS and CDR2 as YYNGEE. The CDR3 loop is CASSGGTGDEQYF. CDR3 coding DNA: TGTGCCAGCAGCGGGGGGACAGGGGACGAGCAGTACTTC.

This clonotype was observed at least ten times. Here the CDR3 DNA reads TGCACCAGCAGCCAAGATCCTAGCGGGAGGGCCGAGACCCAGTACTTC. Protein sequence: CTSSQDPSGRAETQYF. This rearrangement joins TRBV1 to TRBJ2-5; whether TRBD2, the table's D call, matches the DNA was not checked. TRBV1 is assigned pseudogene status. The CDR3 extends over 16 amino acids.

This clonotype has a count of ten or more. The rearrangement joins TRBV21-1 to TRBJ1-2; TRBD1, the table's D call, lacks a check against the DNA. TRBV21-1 is a pseudogene. This CDR3 is built from 15 residues. In DNA, the CDR3 is TGTGCCAGCAGCAAAGACGGGGACAGGGGGTTTGGCTACACCTTC. Its translation is CASSKDGDRGFGYTF.

This clonotype was counted at least ten times. This chain connects TRBV9 to TRBJ2-1; TRBD1 might be the D (7 bases). The CDR3 runs 16 residues. Germline CDR1 is SGDLS and CDR2 is YYNGEE. V lost 6 bases and J lost 9, with 25 bases in between. The chain's CDR3 is CASNSEGQGGLREQFF. In DNA form, the CDR3 reads TGTGCCAGCAATTCAGAAGGCCAGGGGGGTCTTCGTGAGCAGTTCTTC.

This clonotype was picked up many times. This chain connects TRBV9 to TRBJ1-1; no clear D. The CDR3 has 13 amino acids. The V gene's germline CDR1 is SGDLS and CDR2 YYNGEE. Deletions cut 0 bases from V and 4 bases from J, with 7 bases between. The DNA of the CDR3 is TGTGCCAGCAGCGTAGTTGGTAGCACTGAAGCTTTCTTT. Amino acid sequence: CASSVVGSTEAFF.

This clonotype has at least ten counts. V gene TRBV9 combines with J gene TRBJ2-2, with 13 bases fitting TRBD2. CDR3 size: 15 residues. Germline V CDR1 and CDR2: SGDLS, YYNGEE. Unmatched junction bases numbered 2, after V lost 4 bases and J lost 5 bases. CDR3 loop: CASSWTSGRTGELFF. As DNA, the CDR3 is TGTGCCAGCAGCTGGACTAGCGGGAGAACCGGGGAGCTGTTTTTT.

Ten or more counts support this clonotype. J is TRBJ2-7 and V is TRBV9, with 9 bases matching TRBD2. The CDR3 sequence is 15 residues long. The V segment lost 3 bases and the J segment 0 bases; nucleotides outside the gene matches: 4. Germline V lookup: CDR1 SGDLS, CDR2 YYNGEE. CDR3 nucleotide sequence: TGTGCCAGCAGCGCGGGACTAGCTAACTCCTACGAGCAGTACTTC. Protein: CASSAGLANSYEQYF.

This clonotype was recorded many times. The rearrangement uses TRBV9 and TRBJ2-1; D unresolved. The CDR3 is made up of 14 amino acids. Trimming took off 3 bases at V and 5 bases at J, with 12 bases between the two ends. Per germline, CDR1 SGDLS and CDR2 YYNGEE. The CDR3 sequence is CASSARNSNNEQFF. The CDR3 coding sequence is TGTGCCAGCAGCGCCAGGAATTCGAACAATGAGCAGTTCTTC.

This clonotype was recorded at least ten times. The gene calls are TRBV9 and TRBJ2-5, with 8 positions matching TRBD1. V dropped 3 bases and J dropped 5; count of bases not matched to a gene: 3. The CDR3 covers 13 residues. CDR1 is SGDLS and CDR2 is YYNGEE in the germline V gene. CDR3 region: CASSARDRETQYF. The CDR3 bases are TGTGCCAGCAGCGCCCGGGACAGGGAGACCCAGTACTTC.

This clonotype was seen ten or more times. The chain recombines TRBV9 with TRBJ2-2; TRBD2 matches 10 bases. J was trimmed by 4 bases and V by 6 bases; bases with no gene match: 6. Germline CDR1 and CDR2: SGDLS and YYNGEE. The CDR3 extends over 15 amino acids. The CDR3 sequence: CASTRTSGLTGELFF. In nucleotides, the CDR3 is TGTGCCAGCACCAGGACTAGCGGTCTCACCGGGGAGCTGTTTTTT.

As regards this clonotype: A much larger clone lies one base from this, so it may be a read error. The rearrangement uses TRBV9 and TRBJ2-2; 8 bases map to TRBD1. The CDR3 length is 16 residues. V gave up 5 bases and J gave up 4 bases; unmatched junction bases: 10. Germline values: CDR1 SGDLS, CDR2 YYNGEE. DNA of the CDR3: TGTGCCAGCAGGAGACAGGGGACCACCAGCACCGGGGAGCTGTTTTTT. Translating it yields CASRRQGTTSTGELFF.

Many counts were recorded for this clonotype. The chain recombines TRBV9 with TRBJ2-7; 11 positions agree with TRBD2. With 2 bases clipped from V and 2 bases from J, the junction kept 0 bases outside the gene matches. The CDR3 runs to 14 residues. Germline V gene lookup returns CDR1 SGDLS and CDR2 YYNGEE. The CDR3 DNA sequence: TGTGCCAGCAGCGTGACTAGCGGGACCTACGAGCAGTACTTC. This sequence encodes CASSVTSGTYEQYF.

This clonotype has a count of ten or more. The V call is TRBV9, the J call TRBJ2-3; 10 bases map to TRBD2. CDR1 and CDR2 (germline): SGDLS, YYNGEE. CDR3 length equals 16 residues. The V gene end was trimmed by 0 bases and the J gene end by 7 bases; junction bases not matched to a gene: 8. The chain's CDR3 is CASSVAPAGGRNTQYF. CDR3 nucleotide sequence: TGTGCCAGCAGCGTAGCTCCAGCGGGAGGGAGAAATACGCAGTATTTT. Looking up the rest from reference TRBV9 and TRBJ2-3 gives the full variable domain: DSGVTQTPKHLITATGQRVTLRCSPRSGDLSVYWYQQSLDQGLQFLIQYYNGEERAKGNILERFSAQQFPDLHSELNLSSLELGDSALYFCASSVAPAGGRNTQYFGPGTRLTVL.

This clonotype was seen at least ten times. V gene TRBV9 combines with J gene TRBJ2-1; TRBD2 matches 8 bases. The CDR3 contains 16 residues. The junction had 9 bases not matched to a gene; V was cut back by 2 bases and J by 5 bases. Germline CDR1 reads SGDLS; CDR2 reads YYNGEE. CDR3 nucleotides: TGTGCCAGCAGCGTTCGAAGCGGGAGTGGCCACAATGAGCAGTTCTTC. Its protein is CASSVRSGSGHNEQFF.

This clonotype showed up many times. The chain recombines TRBV9 with TRBJ2-1, with 11 positions matching TRBD1. This CDR3 spans 17 amino acids. Germline loops: CDR1 SGDLS, CDR2 YYNGEE. V dropped 4 bases and J dropped 4; count of bases not matched to a gene: 10. Written as DNA, the CDR3 is TGTGCCAGCAGCCCCGGGACAGGGGGATTTGTTTACAATGAGCAGTTCTTC. It is translated as CASSPGTGGFVYNEQFF.

This clonotype was detected many times. The V call is TRBV3-1, the J call TRBJ2-4, with D maybe TRBD2 (6 bases). Trimming pared 4 bases from V and 0 bases from J, leaving 22 bases between. Germline CDR1 LGHDT, CDR2 YNNKEL (reference sequence). CDR3 size: 19 residues. The CDR3 loop is CASSPVGGVGGIAKNIQYF. The CDR3, as DNA: TGTGCCAGCAGCCCTGTGGGGGGAGTCGGAGGGATAGCCAAAAACATTCAGTACTTC.

This clonotype has ten or more counts. This chain uses TRBV9 with TRBJ2-1; the D gene could be TRBD1 or TRBD2 (5 bases each). The CDR3 length is 18 residues. V shed 2 bases and J shed 0 bases, with 18 bases lying between them. In germline, CDR1 is SGDLS, CDR2 YYNGEE. The CDR3 region has the DNA TGTGCCAGCAGCGTCGTACCCTATGGGGGTAGCTCCTACAATGAGCAGTTCTTC. Translating gives CASSVVPYGGSSYNEQFF.

This clonotype came up many times. The chain recombines TRBV9 with TRBJ2-1; 7 bases align to TRBD2. The CDR3 totals 16 residues. The J segment lost 3 bases and the V segment lost 4 bases, leaving 10 bases of the junction unmatched. Germline values: CDR1 SGDLS, CDR2 YYNGEE. For the CDR3, the DNA is TGTGCCAGCAGCCGCAAATCTAGCGGATACTACAATGAGCAGTTCTTC. Its protein product is CASSRKSSGYYNEQFF.

This clonotype was detected ten times or more. The V gene is TRBV9, the J gene TRBJ1-6; D ambiguous. Germline CDR1 is SGDLS and CDR2 is YYNGEE. This CDR3 comprises 15 residues. V was cut by 0 bases and J by 2 bases, with 6 bases left in between. CDR3 protein: CASSVGQAYNSPLHF. The CDR3 bases are TGTGCCAGCAGCGTAGGTCAGGCCTATAATTCACCCCTCCACTTT.